The 22 T cell receptor beta chains below all came from one sample that was sequenced in a study of T cells expressing NK-cell markers. TCRdb re-called the 5' RACE reads and shows each CDR3 protein once, DNA omitted. The repertoire table contains over 100,000 distinct CDR3 sequences. The source material was blood T cells: a sorted CD56 or NKG2C T cell subset, CD4+ or CD8+ T cells, or bulk PBMC T cells (not recorded which). The receptor set was obtained from a woman aged 18-70 years in good health.

The chain links TRBV7-6 to TRBJ1-5. Germline CDR1 SGHVS, CDR2 FNYEAQ. The CDR3 covers 14 residues. CDR3 sequence reads: CASSSRWGSEPQHF.

The rearrangement uses TRBV3-1 and TRBJ2-3; the TRBD2 assignment by TCRdb is unverifiable without DNA. Germline assignment: CDR1 LGHDT and CDR2 YNNKEL (reference sequence). The CDR3 covers 15 residues. The CDR3 sequence: CASSPGLASTDTQYF.

V and J are TRBV10-3 and TRBJ1-3; TCRdb gives TRBD1 as the D gene, but with no DNA this cannot be confirmed. Per germline, CDR1 ENHRY and CDR2 SYGVKD. This CDR3 spans 15 amino acids. This CDR3 is CAIIRTGRAGNTIYF.

This chain connects TRBV4-1 to TRBJ1-2. The CDR3 length is 15 residues. CDR1 and CDR2 (germline): MGHRA, YSYEKL. The CDR3 loop is CASSQGVSSNYGYTF.

This sequence joins TRBV7-2 and TRBJ2-7; TCRdb's assignment of TRBD1 cannot be checked, as there is no DNA. This CDR3 has 16 amino acids. Germline CDR1 is SGHTA and CDR2 is FQGNSA. CDR3 protein: CASSAIGTDLTYEQYF.

The J gene is TRBJ2-1, the V gene TRBV12-3 or TRBV12-4; TCRdb's D gene call, TRBD1, goes unchecked for lack of DNA. The CDR3 extends over 15 amino acids. CDR3 protein: CASTLGGTHYNEQFF.

The V call is TRBV12-3 or TRBV12-4, the J call TRBJ2-1; TCRdb selects TRBD2, and the lack of DNA leaves this call unchecked. The CDR3 has 15 amino acids. This CDR3 is CASSTGTPLYNEQFF.

The chain is built from TRBV12-3 or TRBV12-4 and TRBJ2-7; the D call of TRBD2 rests on TCRdb alone, since no DNA is present to check it. This CDR3 spans 15 amino acids. CDR3: CASSFGLAGYYEQYF.

The chain combines TRBV29-1 with TRBJ1-2; TCRdb selects TRBD1, and the lack of DNA leaves this call unchecked. Germline lookup yields CDR1 SQVTM and CDR2 ANQGSEA. The CDR3 spans 16 residues. CDR3 residues: CSVELSRTGGPYGYTF.

V gene TRBV7-9 combines with J gene TRBJ1-1; with no DNA, the TCRdb D assignment of TRBD1 cannot be verified. The length of the CDR3 is 15 residues. Germline values: CDR1 SEHNR, CDR2 FQNEAQ (reference sequence). The CDR3 loop reads CASSSKGQGPTEAFF.

This chain connects TRBV20-1 to TRBJ2-5; TCRdb returns TRBD2, unconfirmable since there is no DNA. CDR3 size: 15 residues. Per germline, CDR1 DFQATT and CDR2 SNEGSKA (reference sequence). The CDR3 sequence is CSAHPGAGDLETQYF.

The chain is built from TRBV6-2 or TRBV6-3 and TRBJ2-5; the TRBD1 assignment by TCRdb is unverifiable without DNA. CDR1 is MNHEY, CDR2 SVGEGT, per germline. CDR3 length: 16 amino acids. The chain's CDR3 is CASSTGKDRVEETQYF.

The chain carries TRBV6-1 and TRBJ2-3; with no DNA, the TCRdb D assignment of TRBD2 cannot be verified. The CDR3 sequence is 13 residues long. Germline CDR1 is MNHNS and CDR2 is SASEGT. CDR3 sequence reads: CASTPGLTDTQYF.

This chain uses TRBV4-3 with TRBJ2-2; TCRdb names TRBD1, which stays unverified in the absence of DNA. Germline V CDR1 and CDR2: LGHNA, YSLEER. CDR3 size: 16 residues. The CDR3 here is CASSQKGQGNTGELFF.

The chain joins TRBV20-1 to TRBJ2-7; the TCRdb D gene call, TRBD1, has no DNA to confirm it. The germline CDR1 and CDR2 sequences are DFQATT and SNEGSKA (reference sequence). The CDR3 covers 14 residues. CDR3 in amino acids: CSARPQGAAAEQYF.

V and J are TRBV6-2 or TRBV6-3 and TRBJ1-5; TCRdb lists TRBD1, though no DNA is available to test this call. Germline-derived CDR1 and CDR2 are MNHEY and SVGEGT. CDR3 size: 13 residues. This CDR3 reads CASSLGQIQPQHF.

The J gene is TRBJ2-1, the V gene TRBV13; the TRBD1 assignment by TCRdb is unverifiable without DNA. CDR1 is PRHDT and CDR2 is FYEKMQ in the germline V gene (reference sequence). The CDR3 is 17 amino acids. CDR3 sequence: CASSFSPSSTSNNEQFF. Variable domain in full (rest from reference TRBV13 and TRBJ2-1): AAGVIQSPRHLIKEKRETATLKCYPIPRHDTVYWYQQGPGQDPQFLISFYEKMQSDKGSIPDRFSAQQFSDYHSELNMSSLELGDSALYFCASSFSPSSTSNNEQFFGPGTRLTVL.

The rearrangement uses TRBV2 and TRBJ2-1; TCRdb reports TRBD2, a call that lacks DNA to check it against. The germline V gene encodes CDR1 SNHLY and CDR2 FYNNEI. This CDR3 contains 20 residues. This CDR3 is CASSEVSWTSGASSYNEQFF.

V and J are TRBV27 and TRBJ2-4; TCRdb indicates TRBD1, and absent DNA this call remains unverified. Germline V gives CDR1 MNHEY, CDR2 SMNVEV (reference sequence). The CDR3 is 17 residues long. CDR3: CASSPGTAIVAKNIQYF.

The CDR3 loop is CASSQVAGLYNEQFF. The chain is built from TRBV3-1 and TRBJ2-1; TCRdb gives TRBD2 as the D gene, but with no DNA this cannot be confirmed. The CDR3 has 15 residues. Germline CDR1 reads LGHDT; CDR2 reads YNNKEL (reference sequence).

The gene calls are TRBV6-4 and TRBJ2-3; TCRdb's D gene call, TRBD2, goes unchecked for lack of DNA. CDR3 size: 16 residues. CDR1 is MRHNA and CDR2 is SNTAGT in the germline V gene. The chain's CDR3 is CASSDSSGRGTDTQYF.

The chain is built from TRBV20-1 and TRBJ2-1. The CDR3 is made up of 13 amino acids. Germline CDR1 reads DFQATT; CDR2 reads SNEGSKA (reference sequence). The CDR3 protein is CSATDSPSNEQFF.